This is a list of T cell receptor beta chains from one sample in a study of shared clonotypes between healthy human individuals. The method was immunoSEQ multiplex PCR; TCRdb's version includes in-frame clones alone and lacks a portion of them. Here the sample spans approximately 1.4 million clones, nearly 99% being singletons. The sequenced material came from naive CD4+ T cells sorted from blood. These receptors were collected from a young man in good health. CDR3s include the opening cysteine and the closing phenylalanine or tryptophan. D genes are given only for firm matches. Size tells how often a clone was seen (once, few, many) or the class of an expanded clone, and some rows leave it out.

TRBJ2-3 | - | TRBV9 | TRBD2 | TGTGCCAGCAGCTCCCTCGTGAGCGGGAGAAGAGGTACGCAGTATTTT | CASSSLVSGRRGTQYF
TRBJ2-3 | - | TRBV11-3 | - | TGTGCCAGCAGCTTAGGGGATTTGTACATGTATGACGATACGCAGTATTTT | CASSLGDLYMYDDTQYF
TRBJ2-5 | - | TRBV5-1 | - | TGCGCCAGCAGCTTGACTCTTGCCAGGACTCTGCAAGAGACCCAGTACTTC | CASSLTLARTLQETQYF
TRBJ2-5 | - | TRBV6-5 | - | TGTGCCAGCAGTTACCGCCGATCAAGGACGCAAGAGACCCAGTACTTC | CASSYRRSRTQETQYF
TRBJ2-4 | - | TRBV2 | TRBD2 | TGTGCCAGCAGCGCTGGACTAGCGGGGGAAAACATTCAGTACTTC | CASSAGLAGENIQYF
TRBJ2-7 | - | TRBV29-1 | TRBD1 | TGCAGCGTTGTTGGGACAGGGTCCCTCTACGAGCAGTACTTC | CSVVGTGSLYEQYF
TRBJ2-3 | - | TRBV7-2 | - | TGTGCCAGCAGCTCCCGTATAGTGGGGGATACGCAGTATTTT | CASSSRIVGDTQYF
TRBJ2-2 | - | TRBV18 | - | TGTGCCAGCTCACCACCTAGCGCGAACTCGAACACCGGGGAGCTGTTTTTT | CASSPPSANSNTGELFF
TRBJ2-1 | - | TRBV6-4 | TRBD2 | TGTGCCAGCAGTGAGGTAGCGGGTCCTTACAATGAGCAGTTCTTC | CASSEVAGPYNEQFF
TRBJ2-5 | - | TRBV5-1 | - | TGCGCCAGCAGTCTGAGGTACCAAGAGACCCAGTACTTC | CASSLRYQETQYF
TRBJ2-3 | - | TRBV2 | - | TGTGCCAAAAGCACAGATACGCAGTATTTT | CAKSTDTQYF
TRBJ2-5 | - | TRBV28 | - | TGTGCCAGCAGAACCCCCCGGGCCAACTCGAAAGAGACCCAGTACTTC | CASRTPRANSKETQYF
TRBJ1-5 | - | TRBV9 | TRBD1 | TGTGCCAGCAGCGTAGGGGGACAGAGCAATCAGCCCCAGCATTTT | CASSVGGQSNQPQHF
TRBJ2-7 | - | TRBV11-2 | - | TGTGCCAGCACCCGACCGGGGCAGGGGGCGGGAGGGAACGAGCAGTACTTC | CASTRPGQGAGGNEQYF
TRBJ2-1 | - | TRBV18 | - | TGTGCCAGCTCATCAACCGTCCGCTCCTACAATGAGCAGTTCTTC | CASSSTVRSYNEQFF
TRBJ1-3 | - | TRBV15 | - | TGTGCCACCAGCAGAGATTTACCGGACGTCTCTGGAAACACCATATATTTT | CATSRDLPDVSGNTIYF
TRBJ2-7 | - | TRBV29-1 | TRBD2 | TGCAGCGTATCTGGCGGGAGGGACAACTACGAGCAGTACTTC | CSVSGGRDNYEQYF
TRBJ2-3 | - | TRBV9 | - | TGTGCCAGCAGACCTCTACCGACTAGCACAGATACGCAGTATTTT | CASRPLPTSTDTQYF
TRBJ2-1 | - | TRBV11-3 | TRBD2 | TGTGCCAGCAGCCAAGGACTAGCGAGTTACAATGAGCAGTTCTTC | CASSQGLASYNEQFF
TRBJ1-4 | once | TRBV2 | - | TGTGCCAGCAGATGGACAGCAACTAATGAAAAACTGTTTTTT | CASRWTATNEKLFF
TRBJ2-7 | - | TRBV10-2 | - | TGCGCCAGCAGTGCGCGGGACAGTAACTTATTTACCTACGAGCAGTACTTC | CASSARDSNLFTYEQYF
TRBJ1-2 | - | TRBV9 | - | TGTGCCAGCAGCGTGGGATCAGAGGGGTATGGCTACACCTTC | CASSVGSEGYGYTF
TRBJ2-2 | - | TRBV27 | TRBD2 | TGTGCCAGCAGTCCGCTTGGACTAGCGGGAGAAGAAGGGGAGCTGTTTTTT | CASSPLGLAGEEGELFF
TRBJ2-3 | once | TRBV5-5 | - | TGTGCCAGCAGGGCGGGACTCCTCGACATAGATACGCAGTATTTT | CASRAGLLDIDTQYF
TRBJ1-4 | - | TRBV11-2 | TRBD1 | TGTGCCAGCAGACGTCAGGGGGCTAGGGTTGAAAAACTGTTTTTT | CASRRQGARVEKLFF
TRBJ1-5 | once | TRBV5-5 | - | TGTGCCAGCAGCTTGGGTCAGCCTCCCCAGCATTTT | CASSLGQPPQHF
TRBJ2-1 | - | TRBV7-9 | TRBD1 | TGTGCCAGCAGCTCCGCCAGGACAGGAAAAGAGCAGTTCTTC | CASSSARTGKEQFF
TRBJ1-1 | - | TRBV28 | TRBD1 | TGTGCCAGCAGGACAGGGGGAAGGGACACTGAAGCTTTCTTT | CASRTGGRDTEAFF
TRBJ2-7 | - | TRBV27 | TRBD2 | TGTGCCAGCAGCCCTCTAGCGGGAGGGCGGGAGCAGTACTTC | CASSPLAGGREQYF
TRBJ2-1 | - | TRBV7-2 | - | TGTGCCAGCAGCTTAGGGCTAATCGAAGATGAGCAGTTCTTC | CASSLGLIEDEQFF
TRBJ2-1 | - | TRBV5-4 | TRBD2 | TGTGCCAGCAGCTTGAGAGGCGGGGGCTCCTACAATGAGCAGTTCTTC | CASSLRGGGSYNEQFF
TRBJ2-2 | once | TRBV7-2 | - | TGTGCCAGCGGTTCGACAGCAAACACCGGGGAGCTGTTTTTT | CASGSTANTGELFF
TRBJ1-1 | - | TRBV28 | TRBD1 | TGTGCCAGCAGCCTCGGACAGGGATTGCATTGGGCTTTCTTT | CASSLGQGLHWAFF
TRBJ1-4 | - | TRBV19 | - | TGTGCCAGTAGTGGACGAGCAACTAATGAAAAACTGTTTTTT | CASSGRATNEKLFF
TRBJ1-4 | - | TRBV7-2 | - | TGTGCCAGCAGCTTTGTAGGTTATAAACTGTTTTTT | CASSFVGYKLFF
TRBJ1-3 | - | TRBV2 | - | TGTGCCAGCAGTGAACAGGGAGCTGGAAACACCATATATTTT | CASSEQGAGNTIYF
TRBJ2-1 | - | TRBV6-5 | - | TGTGCCAGCAGCCTCCTTCACTACTCCAATGAGCAGTTCTTC | CASSLLHYSNEQFF
TRBJ2-7 | once | TRBV7-2 | - | TGTGCCAGCAGCAATGTAAAAAGGGGGAGTCGGCACGAGCAGTACTTC | CASSNVKRGSRHEQYF
TRBJ2-5 | - | TRBV5-6 | - | TGTGCCAGCAGCTTATTCCCCTCCGAGACCCAGTACTTC | CASSLFPSETQYF
TRBJ1-4 | - | TRBV19 | - | TGTGCCAGTAGTATCCACAGGGTCGGTGAAAAACTGTTTTTT | CASSIHRVGEKLFF
TRBJ2-1 | - | TRBV11-2 | - | TGTGCCAGCAGCTTAGACGACGCCTACAATGAGCAGTTCTTC | CASSLDDAYNEQFF
TRBJ2-2 | - | TRBV6-4 | TRBD1 | TGTGCCAGCAGTGCGACAGGGTGGTCGGCCACCGGGGAGCTGTTTTTT | CASSATGWSATGELFF
TRBJ2-3 | - | TRBV9 | TRBD2 | TGTGCCAGCAGCGTAACGGGCAGCGGGGCAAGCACAGATACGCAGTATTTT | CASSVTGSGASTDTQYF
TRBJ2-1 | - | TRBV7-2 | TRBD2 | TGTGCCAGCAGCTTAGGTCTAACCGGGACTAGCAGCTACAATGAGCAGTTCTTC | CASSLGLTGTSSYNEQFF
TRBJ2-7 | - | TRBV10-3 | - | TGTGCCATCAGTGAGTCTCCGACAGGTATCTCCTACGAGCAGTACTTC | CAISESPTGISYEQYF
TRBJ2-5 | - | TRBV7-9 | TRBD1 | TGTGCCAGCAGCTCCTACGGGACAGGGTTGGATGAGCAGTACTTC | CASSSYGTGLDEQYF
TRBJ2-5 | - | TRBV5-1 | - | TGCGCCAGCAGCCACCTGGACCGCCAAGAGACCCAGTACTTC | CASSHLDRQETQYF
TRBJ1-2 | - | TRBV5-6 | - | TGTGCCAGCAGCTTGCGAAAATACTATGGCTACACCTTC | CASSLRKYYGYTF
TRBJ2-1 | - | TRBV7-6 | TRBD2 | TGTGCCAGCAGCCCCTATGCGGGAGGGAGCTCCTACAATGAGCAGTTCTTC | CASSPYAGGSSYNEQFF